This T cell receptor beta chain is drawn from a study of cytomegalovirus exposure and HLA in healthy donors. Losses at the gene ends were 3 bases for V and 8 bases for J; bases not matched to a gene: 7. This CDR3 is built from 16 residues. In germline, CDR1 is SGDLS, CDR2 YYNGEE. The PCR contained 60 Vbeta and 13 Jbeta primers. Profiling relied on immunoSEQ multiplex PCR, and the TCRdb table lists in-frame clones only, not all of them. The data hold roughly 160,000 clones, with approximately 85% observed a single time. The receptor was isolated from a man younger than 35 in good health and CMV-seropositive. The chain uses TRBV9 and TRBJ2-1, with 14 bases identical to TRBD2. Material: PBMCs. This chain's CDR3 is CASSATSGGARDEQFF. CDR3 in DNA: TGTGCCAGCAGCGCGACTAGCGGGGGGGCCAGGGATGAGCAGTTCTTC.